A single sample is the source of the 9 T cell receptor beta chains below, sequenced in a study of OX40 agonist ivuxolimab in advanced cancers. Assay: immunoSEQ multiplex PCR; the TCRdb copy retains only in-frame clones and omits some. Of 39,000 or so clones listed, roughly 90% are singletons. Sample: CD4+ or CD8+ T cells sorted from blood, taken in a trial of the OX40 agonist ivuxolimab. Receptor source: an adult with an advanced solid tumor such as melanoma, head and neck, liver or kidney cancer.

V gene TRBV4-1 combines with J gene TRBJ2-5; D remains ambiguous. The CDR3 totals 12 residues. V was cut by 2 bases and J by 5 bases, with 6 bases left in between. Looked up from germline, CDR1 is MGHRA and CDR2 is YSYEKL. The chain's CDR3 is CASSQLGETQYF. The CDR3 DNA is TGCGCCAGCAGCCAATTGGGCGAGACCCAGTACTTC.

The chain recombines TRBV9 with TRBJ2-1; 9 bases fit TRBD2. The CDR3 length is 15 residues. Germline lookup yields CDR1 SGDLS and CDR2 YYNGEE. V shed 4 bases and J 4 bases; nucleotides not matched to a gene: 6. This CDR3 reads CASSPLAGWYNEQFF. In DNA form, the CDR3 reads TGTGCCAGCAGCCCTCTAGCGGGGTGGTACAATGAGCAGTTCTTC.

The rearrangement uses TRBV10-3 and TRBJ2-7, with D possibly matching TRBD1 (6 bases). Germline assignment: CDR1 ENHRY and CDR2 SYGVKD. This CDR3 contains 13 residues. Trimming cost V 7 bases and J 3 bases, with 13 bases left between them. The chain's CDR3 is CAINPGRGYEQYF. The CDR3 nucleotides read TGTGCCATCAACCCGGGCAGGGGCTACGAGCAGTACTTC.

The gene calls are TRBV30 and TRBJ2-7; maybe TRBD1 (5 bases). The CDR3 totals 13 residues. V was shortened by 2 bases and J by 2 bases, with 10 bases between the two germline ends. Germline assignment: CDR1 GTSNPN and CDR2 SVGIG (reference sequence). Here the CDR3 reads CAWSRQLTYEQYF. The CDR3 DNA follows: TGTGCCTGGAGTAGACAGTTAACCTACGAGCAGTACTTC. Based on the CDR3 plus reference TRBV30 and TRBJ2-7, the full variable domain is SQTIHQWPATLVQPVGSPLSLECTVEGTSNPNLYWYRQAAGRGLQLLFYSVGIGQISSEVPQNLSASRPQDRQFILSSKKLLLSDSGFYLCAWSRQLTYEQYFGPGTRLTVT.

V is TRBV30 and J is TRBJ2-1; weak D call: TRBD2 (6 bases). The CDR3 length is 14 residues. The germline V gene has CDR1 GTSNPN and CDR2 SVGIG (reference sequence). Deletions cut 6 bases from V and 9 bases from J, with 21 bases between. CDR3 in DNA: TGTGCCTGTATGACTAGGTGGTTCCTTGGTGAGCAGTTCTTC. It yields the protein CACMTRWFLGEQFF.

V is TRBV5-5 and J is TRBJ1-3; no clear D. The CDR3 is 14 residues long. Germline CDR1 reads SGHKS; CDR2 reads YYEKEE (reference sequence). Between the trimmed V and J ends, which lost 0 bases and 2 bases, there was a span of 6 bases. CDR3 DNA: TGTGCCAGCAGCTTGGAAGGGCCTGGAAACACCATATATTTT. Its translation is CASSLEGPGNTIYF.

The chain recombines TRBV30 with TRBJ1-1; no definite D call. The ends were cut back, 0 bases at V and 0 bases at J, with 8 bases in the middle. CDR1 GTSNPN and CDR2 SVGIG come from the germline V gene (reference sequence). The CDR3 length is 14 residues. The CDR3 nucleotides are TGTGCCTGGAGTGTACCGGGGATGAACACTGAAGCTTTCTTT. Protein: CAWSVPGMNTEAFF. The full variable domain, in which reference TRBV30 and TRBJ1-1 provide the parts outside the CDR3, is SQTIHQWPATLVQPVGSPLSLECTVEGTSNPNLYWYRQAAGRGLQLLFYSVGIGQISSEVPQNLSASRPQDRQFILSSKKLLLSDSGFYLCAWSVPGMNTEAFFGQGTRLTVV.

V gene TRBV4-3 combines with J gene TRBJ1-2; D is ambiguous. Germline CDR1 reads LGHNA; CDR2 reads YSLEER. V lost 0 bases and J lost 0, with 8 bases in between. The CDR3 spans 15 residues. CDR3 region: CASSQDRPANYGYTF. For the CDR3, the DNA is TGCGCCAGCAGCCAAGACCGGCCTGCTAACTATGGCTACACCTTC.

The rearrangement uses TRBV25-1 and TRBJ1-6; a weak D match, TRBD1 (5 bases). Germline V CDR1 and CDR2: MGHDK, SYGVNS. This CDR3 has 14 residues. Between the trimmed V and J ends, which lost 0 bases and 8 bases, there was a span of 8 bases. Written as DNA, the CDR3 is TGTGCCAGCAGTGAATATGGGGGGGATTCACCCCTCCACTTT. Residues: CASSEYGGDSPLHF.